One sample yielded the 10 T cell receptor beta chains listed below, sequenced in a study of CD8 T cells in Susac syndrome. Random hexamers primed reverse transcription of about 0.45 to 1 ug RNA. TCRdb reprocessed the immunoSEQ multiplex PCR reads via MiXCR and lists one record per CDR3 protein. The data contain a few hundred thousand distinct CDR3 sequences, approximately 94% of them singletons. The specimen was CD4+ T cells from PBMCs. The receptors here all came from a human donor with Susac syndrome.

The CDR3 DNA follows: TGTGCCAGCAGTGTCGCTCCGGGACAGGGGCAAGAGACCCAGTACTTC. It translates to CASSVAPGQGQETQYF. The rearrangement links TRBV25-1 to TRBJ2-5, with 10 bases matching TRBD1. Germline assignment: CDR1 MGHDK and CDR2 SYGVNS. The V and J ends lost 4 bases and 2 bases, in that order; junction bases with no gene match: 7. CDR3 size: 16 residues. The whole variable domain, filled in from reference TRBV25-1 and TRBJ2-5, reads EADIYQTPRYLVIGTGKKITLECSQTMGHDKMYWYQQDPGMELHLIHYSYGVNSTEKGDLSSESTVSRIRTEHFPLTLESARPSHTSQYLCASSVAPGQGQETQYFGPGTRLLVL.

J is TRBJ2-7 and V is TRBV7-2; D is ambiguous. Germline CDR1 and CDR2: SGHTA and FQGNSA. This CDR3 has 14 amino acids. V gave up 1 base and J gave up 6 bases, with 13 bases separating them. CDR3 loop: CASSLGTPAIEQYF. The CDR3 bases are TGTGCCAGCAGCTTAGGCACCCCTGCCATCGAGCAGTACTTC. Filled out from reference TRBV7-2 and TRBJ2-7, the complete variable domain reads GAGVSQSPSNKVTEKGKDVELRCDPISGHTALYWYRQSLGQGLEFLIYFQGNSAPDKSGLPSDRFSAERTGGSVSTLTIQRTQQEDSAVYLCASSLGTPAIEQYFGPGTRLTVT.

Only one count was recorded for this clonotype. The rearrangement links TRBV20-1 to TRBJ2-7, with a possible D match to TRBD1 (6 bases). This CDR3 has 13 amino acids. V shed 6 bases and J shed 7 bases, with 19 bases lying between them. Per the germline V gene, CDR1 is DFQATT and CDR2 is SNEGSKA (reference sequence). The chain's CDR3 is CSARPTGLGEQYF. CDR3 sequence (DNA): TGCAGTGCGCGACCGACAGGACTGGGGGAGCAGTACTTC.

This clonotype was counted once. V and J are TRBV20-1 and TRBJ1-3; tentatively, D is TRBD1 (6 bases). V dropped 5 bases and J dropped 3 bases, with 14 bases sitting between them. This CDR3 region has 14 residues. CDR1 and CDR2 (germline): DFQATT, SNEGSKA (reference sequence). The DNA of the CDR3 is TGCAGTGCTCACCCTTTGACAGGTGGAAACACCATATATTTT. It codes for CSAHPLTGGNTIYF.

J is TRBJ2-1 and V is TRBV11-1, with D tentatively TRBD1 (6 bases). The CDR3 consists of 15 residues. Germline V gene lookup returns CDR1 SGHAT and CDR2 FQDESV (reference sequence). The V end was cut by 6 bases, the J end by 0 bases, with 12 bases between. The CDR3 DNA reads as TGTGCCAGCAGTAGGGGGTACATCTCCTACAATGAGCAGTTCTTC. This translates into CASSRGYISYNEQFF.

This clonotype was observed once. V gene TRBV15 combines with J gene TRBJ1-1, with TRBD1 matching over 9 bases. Trimming at V came to 6 bases and at J to 4 bases, leaving 9 bases not matched to a gene. The CDR3 spans 15 residues. Germline CDR1 LNHNV, CDR2 YYDKDF (reference sequence). The CDR3 DNA reads TGTGCCACCAGGGACAGGGGCTGGGTGACCACTGAAGCTTTCTTT. It encodes CATRDRGWVTTEAFF.

This clonotype was recorded only once. The rearrangement joins TRBV7-3 to TRBJ1-1; no firm D call. From germline, CDR1 is SGHTA and CDR2 FQGTGA. Trimming removed 2 bases from V and 9 bases from J, with 10 bases in between. This CDR3 comprises 12 residues. The CDR3 bases are TGTGCCAGCAGCTTATTAAGGGTTCAAGCTTTCTTT. This codes for CASSLLRVQAFF.

In its sample, this clonotype was seen once. The rearrangement joins TRBV19 to TRBJ1-2; no clear D. Between the trimmed V and J ends, which lost 2 bases and 4 bases, there was a span of 14 bases. Germline V gene sequence: CDR1 LNHDA, CDR2 SQIVND (reference sequence). This CDR3 comprises 15 residues. The CDR3 reads CASSIRTASFYGYTF. CDR3 nucleotide sequence: TGTGCCAGTAGTATAAGGACGGCGAGCTTCTATGGCTACACCTTC.

The J gene is TRBJ2-6, the V gene TRBV20-1; D may correspond to TRBD1 or TRBD2 (6 bases each). The V end lost 5 bases, the J end lost 1 base, and 12 bases lay between the germline ends. The CDR3 sequence is 15 residues long. CDR1 is DFQATT and CDR2 is SNEGSKA in the germline V gene (reference sequence). Written as DNA, the CDR3 is TGCAGTGCTGGACTAACAGGGTCTGGGGCCAACGTCCTGACTTTC. Translated, it gives CSAGLTGSGANVLTF.

V and J are TRBV5-1 and TRBJ1-2, with D perhaps matching TRBD1 (5 bases). CDR1 SGHRS and CDR2 YFSETQ come from the germline V gene. Trimming shortened V by 0 bases and J by 7 bases, and 13 bases separated the two germline ends. The length of the CDR3 is 14 residues. In DNA form, the CDR3 reads TGCGCCAGCAGCTTGGGCGGGGGACTTGGTGGCTACACCTTC. Translation gives CASSLGGGLGGYTF.